A selection of T cell receptor beta chains follows, all from one sample in a study of blood T cell repertoires in COVID-19. TCRdb's copy holds only in-frame clones and misses some; the assay was immunoSEQ multiplex PCR. This sample has a few hundred thousand clones, with about 86% found just once. What was sequenced was PBMCs or T cells enriched from blood (not recorded which). These receptors were taken from a woman between 45 and 65 years old with acute COVID-19. Each CDR3 is given with its conserved first and last residue. Fields, in order: D gene, J gene, clone size, V gene, CDR3 DNA, CDR3 protein. A D gene is named only where the DNA matches it firmly. Clone size is stated in some rows and not others, as once, few, many or a class when expanded.

>-|TRBJ2-1|-|TRBV3-1/TRBV3-2
TGTGCCAGCAGCCAAATGGAGGCAGGGGACTACAATGAGCAGTTCTTC
CASSQMEAGDYNEQFF
>-|TRBJ1-2|-|TRBV5-4
TGTGCCAGCAGCCCGCCGGGACTCCCCTACACCTTC
CASSPPGLPYTF
>-|TRBJ1-1|-|TRBV2
TGTGCCAGCAGTGAAGCATCGGTACCCCTCACTGAAGCTTTCTTT
CASSEASVPLTEAFF
>TRBD1|TRBJ2-2|many|TRBV19
TGTGCCAGTAGAAGGACAGGCGGGTACACCGGGGAGCTGTTTTTT
CASRRTGGYTGELFF
>-|TRBJ2-7|-|TRBV28
TGTGCCAGCAGAAAGGACTTGTACGAGCAGTACTTC
CASRKDLYEQYF
>TRBD1|TRBJ2-7|-|TRBV2
TGTGCCAGCAGTGAACCGGGACAGGGGAGCGAGCAGTACTTC
CASSEPGQGSEQYF
>TRBD1|TRBJ1-5|-|TRBV28
TGTGCCAGCAGTTGGACAGGGTTACAGCCCCAGCATTTT
CASSWTGLQPQHF
>-|TRBJ1-1|-|TRBV30
TGTGCCTGGAAGGGATCAGGGGCTGAAGCTTTCTTT
CAWKGSGAEAFF
>-|TRBJ1-1|-|TRBV7-3
TGTGCCAGCAGCTATATTATGAACACTGAAGCTTTCTTT
CASSYIMNTEAFF
>-|TRBJ2-6|-|TRBV19
TGTGCCAGTATTCCGAGCTCTGGGGCCAACGTCCTGACTTTC
CASIPSSGANVLTF
>TRBD1|TRBJ1-2|once|TRBV6-5
TGTGCCAGCAGTCCGCCGGGACAGTTCTATGGCTACACCTTC
CASSPPGQFYGYTF
>TRBD2|TRBJ2-2|-|TRBV7-8
TGTGCCAGCAGCTTTAGACTAGCTGAGACCGGGGAGCTGTTTTTT
CASSFRLAETGELFF
>-|TRBJ2-3|-|TRBV9
TGTGCCAGCAGTATCTCTAGCACAGATACGCAGTATTTT
CASSISSTDTQYF
>TRBD2|TRBJ2-1|-|TRBV5-5
TGTGCCAGCAGCCCCATTCGGGGGGGCTCCTACAATGAGCAGTTCTTC
CASSPIRGGSYNEQFF
>TRBD2|TRBJ2-5|many|TRBV9
TGTGCCAGCAGCCCACTAGCGGGGGGGGAGACCCAGTACTTC
CASSPLAGGETQYF
>TRBD2|TRBJ2-1|once|TRBV27
TGTGCCAGCAGTCGGCGGGAGGGGGTAAATGAGCAGTTCTTC
CASSRREGVNEQFF
>-|TRBJ2-2|-|TRBV5-1
TGCGCCAGCAGCCCCCGGGTAGCGCCCACCGGGGAGCTGTTTTTT
CASSPRVAPTGELFF
>-|TRBJ2-5|-|TRBV7-8
TGTGCCAGCAGCTTAGGACTAGTCCCCCAAGAGACCCAGTACTTC
CASSLGLVPQETQYF
>TRBD1|TRBJ1-4|-|TRBV5-1
TGCGCCAGCAGCTCCACAGGGGAGGTGGAAAAACTGTTTTTT
CASSSTGEVEKLFF
>TRBD1|TRBJ1-5|-|TRBV19
TGTGCCAGTACCAAGGGACAGGGGGCTTTTAGCAATCAGCCCCAGCATTTT
CASTKGQGAFSNQPQHF
>TRBD2|TRBJ2-7|-|TRBV18
TGTGCCAGCTCACCAGAATGGCGGGAGGGCCGCCACGAGCAGTACTTC
CASSPEWREGRHEQYF
>TRBD2|TRBJ2-7|-|TRBV2
TGTGCCAGCACCGCCGGACCAGCGGGGACCTACGAGCAGTACTTC
CASTAGPAGTYEQYF
>-|TRBJ1-5|once|TRBV10-3
TGTGCCATCAGTAACCAGCGGGGCCCCCCGGCCCAGCATTTT
CAISNQRGPPAQHF
>TRBD2|TRBJ2-6|-|TRBV9
TGTGCCAGCAGTCCCTCGACTAGCGGGAGTTTTGGGGCCAACGTCCTGACTTTC
CASSPSTSGSFGANVLTF
>TRBD1|TRBJ1-4|-|TRBV13
TGTGCCAGCGGTAGGGGGCGCGGGGAAAAACTGTTTTTT
CASGRGRGEKLFF
>TRBD2|TRBJ2-7|-|TRBV19
TGTGCCAGTAGTATGGGACTAGCGGAGTACGAGCAGTACTTC
CASSMGLAEYEQYF
>-|TRBJ2-7|-|TRBV7-2
TGTGCCAGCAGCTTAGTTTTTGTCCTCTACGAGCAGTACTTC
CASSLVFVLYEQYF
>TRBD1|TRBJ1-1|-|TRBV19
TGTGCCAGTAGTATAGGAATTTTCGGGACAGGGAACACTGAAGCTTTCTTT
CASSIGIFGTGNTEAFF
>-|TRBJ2-3|-|TRBV28
TGTGCCAGCAGTCCTCTACAGGGAACAGATACGCAGTATTTT
CASSPLQGTDTQYF
>TRBD2|TRBJ2-1|few|TRBV13
TGTGCCAGCAGCCCAGGGGGACTAGCGGGGGGAAATGAGCAGTTCTTC
CASSPGGLAGGNEQFF
>-|TRBJ2-6|-|TRBV1
TGCACCAGCAGCCAAGATTCTAACGGTTGCTCTGGGGCCAACGTCCTGACTTTC
CTSSQDSNGCSGANVLTF
>-|TRBJ1-2|-|TRBV18
TGTGCCAGCTCACCTGACGGCGGCTATGGCTACACCTTC
CASSPDGGYGYTF
>-|TRBJ1-4|-|TRBV11-2
TGTGCCAGCAGCTTAGATCTCAGGGCAACTAATGAAAAACTGTTTTTT
CASSLDLRATNEKLFF
>TRBD2|TRBJ2-7|-|TRBV5-1
TGCGCCAGCAGCTCCACCGGGGGGTTCGAGCAGTACTTC
CASSSTGGFEQYF
>TRBD1|TRBJ2-7|-|TRBV4-1
TGCGCCAGCAGCCGAGTGGACAGGGTGACGGCCTACGAGCAGTACTTC
CASSRVDRVTAYEQYF
>TRBD1|TRBJ1-1|-|TRBV6-5
TGTGCCAGCAGTTACAGTCAGGGGGGAGGCACTGAAGCTTTCTTT
CASSYSQGGGTEAFF
>TRBD2|TRBJ2-5|-|TRBV7-2
TGTGCCAGCAGTTCATCTAGCGGGAGTGAGACCCAGTACTTC
CASSSSSGSETQYF
>-|TRBJ2-5|-|TRBV7-9
TGTGCCAGCAGCTACACTCGGGGGACCCAAGAGACCCAGTACTTC
CASSYTRGTQETQYF
>TRBD1|TRBJ2-3|-|TRBV15
TGTGCCACCAGCAGAGTTACAGGGGTCACAGATACGCAGTATTTT
CATSRVTGVTDTQYF
>-|TRBJ2-7|-|TRBV28
TGTGCCAGCAGCAGGGGCAGCTCCTACGAGCAGTACTTC
CASSRGSSYEQYF
>-|TRBJ1-4|-|TRBV15
TGTGCCACCAGCAGAGATTCCGGACAGAATGAAAAACTGTTTTTT
CATSRDSGQNEKLFF
>TRBD1|TRBJ1-4|-|TRBV3-1/TRBV3-2
TGTGCCAGCAGCCACAGGGGGGACGAAAAACTGTTTTTT
CASSHRGDEKLFF
>-|TRBJ1-6|-|TRBV9
TGTGCCAGCAGCGTGGGCAGGGGCTATAATTCACCCCTCCACTTT
CASSVGRGYNSPLHF
>-|TRBJ2-1|-|TRBV9
TGTGCCAGCAGCGTAGGCTCTCGAGGGAGCTCCTACAATGAGCAGTTCTTC
CASSVGSRGSSYNEQFF
>TRBD2|TRBJ2-3|-|TRBV5-4
TGTGCCAGCAGCAAGGGGACTAGCGGGAGTTATGATACGCAGTATTTT
CASSKGTSGSYDTQYF
>TRBD2|TRBJ2-7|-|TRBV28
TGTGCCAGCAGCTCGGGGGGAGTATGGGAGCAGTACTTC
CASSSGGVWEQYF
>-|TRBJ1-3|-|TRBV28
TGTGCCAGCAGTTTTGCAGGTGCCTCTGGAAACACCATATATTTT
CASSFAGASGNTIYF
>TRBD2|TRBJ2-7|-|TRBV27
TGTGCCAGCAGTTTATCGGGCGGGAGAAGGAACGAGCAGTACTTC
CASSLSGGRRNEQYF
>TRBD1|TRBJ1-1|-|TRBV28
TGTGCCAGCAGTTTATCGGGACAGTCTGAAGCTTTCTTT
CASSLSGQSEAFF
>TRBD1|TRBJ2-7|-|TRBV5-5
TGTGCCAGCAGCTTGCTGGACAGGATGTACGAGCAGTACTTC
CASSLLDRMYEQYF
>-|TRBJ1-2|-|TRBV18
TGTGCCAGCTCACCACCGGGAGCTAGGTATGGCTACACCTTC
CASSPPGARYGYTF
>-|TRBJ1-1|few|TRBV2
TGTGCCAGCAGTGACGGTACGCCATCTGAAGCTTTCTTT
CASSDGTPSEAFF
>-|TRBJ2-2|-|TRBV5-1
TGCGCCAGCAGCGGGGCGAGGGGGTCGGGAACCGGGGAGCTGTTTTTT
CASSGARGSGTGELFF
>TRBD1|TRBJ1-1|-|TRBV18
TGTGCCAGCTCACCACCGTTCGGCAGGGGGAGAGGGACTGAAGCTTTCTTT
CASSPPFGRGRGTEAFF
>-|TRBJ2-1|-|TRBV7-9
TGTGCCAGCAGCTCCGGGGTTTACAATGAGCAGTTCTTC
CASSSGVYNEQFF
>TRBD1|TRBJ2-2|-|TRBV5-4
TGTGCCAGCAGCACGGGACAGGTAACCGGGGAGCTGTTTTTT
CASSTGQVTGELFF
>-|TRBJ2-7|-|TRBV4-2
TGTGCCAGCAGCCAAGATGGGGGGACTTTTGCCTACGAGCAGTACTTC
CASSQDGGTFAYEQYF
>TRBD1|TRBJ2-7|-|TRBV5-4
TGTGCCAGCAGCTGGGGGACAGCCCTCTACGAGCAGTACTTC
CASSWGTALYEQYF
>-|TRBJ1-6|-|TRBV11-2
TGTGCCAGCAGCTTGCTGGGAGCGGCACCCCTCCACTTT
CASSLLGAAPLHF